Sequencing of this T cell receptor beta chain was carried out in a study of immune evolution from preneoplasia to lung adenocarcinoma. There are a few counts of this clone. The antigen remains unidentified. Findings and limits, study-wide: T cell clonality was higher in KRAS-mutant than EGFR-mutant or wild-type nodules.

Two lung cancer pathologists independently confirmed each histologic diagnosis. Nucleic acids came from premalignant or tumor cells enriched by macro-dissection. TCRdb's table, derived via immunoSEQ multiplex PCR, lists solely in-frame clones and lacks some. The repertoire includes roughly 3,900 clones, 76% of them detected once, and 11% to 15% sits in the top ten. The CDR3 is made up of 19 amino acids. The ends lost 4 bases at V and 2 bases at J; junction bases unmatched: 16. From germline, CDR1 is SGHRS and CDR2 YFSETQ. V gene TRBV5-1 combines with J gene TRBJ2-2, with TRBD1 matching over 8 bases. The material sequenced was FFPE invasive lung adenocarcinoma tissue. This clonotype originated in a person aged 70 to 85 with invasive lung adenocarcinoma. Some clones in this sample may be carry-over from other donors' samples. CDR3 residues: CASSPLSVPGGLNTGELFF. The CDR3 DNA reads TGCGCCAGCAGCCCCCTCTCTGTCCCAGGGGGCCTAAACACCGGGGAGCTGTTTTTT. Full variable domain (remainder filled in from reference TRBV5-1 and TRBJ2-2): KAGVTQTPRYLIKTRGQQVTLSCSPISGHRSVSWYQQTPGQGLQFLFEYFSETQRNKGNFPGRFSGRQFSNSRSEMNVSTLELGDSALYLCASSPLSVPGGLNTGELFFGEGSRLTVL.